This T cell receptor (beta chain) was sequenced during a study of shared clonotypes between healthy human individuals. Sequencing was performed with immunoSEQ multiplex PCR; in TCRdb, only in-frame clones are kept and a portion is missing. The sample records 550,000 to 800,000 clones, about 74% being singletons. From germline, CDR1 is SGHTA and CDR2 FQGNSA. V trimming: 2 bases; J trimming: 6 bases; junction bases outside the gene matches: 10. The CDR3 sequence is 16 residues long. The receptor comes from a woman younger than 45 in good health. Sequenced material: memory CD4+ T cells sorted from blood. Subset described: CD45RA-negative fraction. J is TRBJ2-5 and V is TRBV7-2, with 9 bases fitting TRBD2. CDR3 sequence: CASSLSSGSLLKTQYF. The DNA for the CDR3 is TGTGCCAGCAGCTTAAGTAGCGGGAGCTTATTAAAGACCCAGTACTTC.